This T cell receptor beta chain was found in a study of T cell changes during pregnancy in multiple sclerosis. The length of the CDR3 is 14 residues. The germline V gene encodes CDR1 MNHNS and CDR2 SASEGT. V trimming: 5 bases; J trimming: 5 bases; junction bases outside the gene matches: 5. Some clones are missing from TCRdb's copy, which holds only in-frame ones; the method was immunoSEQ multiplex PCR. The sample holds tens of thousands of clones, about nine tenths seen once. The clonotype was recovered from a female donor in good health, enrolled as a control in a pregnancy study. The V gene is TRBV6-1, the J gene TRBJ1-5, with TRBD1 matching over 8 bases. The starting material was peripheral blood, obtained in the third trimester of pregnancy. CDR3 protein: CASSRGDRYQPQHF. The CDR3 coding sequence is TGTGCCAGCAGTAGGGGGGACAGGTATCAGCCCCAGCATTTT.